The clone carrying this TCR beta chain has ten or more counts. Antigen: not known. The sample comes from a study of T cells in Graves' hyperthyroidism and ophthalmopathy. Overall study findings and caveats: Among thyroid clonotypes expanded above 0.001, most also appeared in blood. With a median lead of approximately 6.4 months before onset, the model predicted ophthalmopathy.

Those patients with uncontrolled infection, other autoimmune disease, pregnancy or lactation were excluded. Diagnostic decisions used clinical symptoms, serum thyroxine and TRAb, thyroid ultrasound and orbital computed tomography. TCR beta CDR3 region amplification was performed from RNA transcripts. A first-round RT-PCR of the TCR CDR3 used the HTBI primer set. TCRdb processed the multiplex PCR reads anew with MiXCR; each CDR3 protein has one entry. The sample lists roughly 570,000 distinct CDR3 sequences, under 60% occurring once. This TCR came from an adult woman with Graves' disease, either hyperthyroidism or ophthalmopathy (not recorded which). Sequencing input: peripheral blood or thyroid tissue (not recorded which).

CDR3: CSARSTATNEKLFF. The CDR3 DNA sequence: TGCAGTGCTAGGTCGACAGCAACTAATGAAAAACTGTTTTTT. The chain carries TRBV20-1 and TRBJ1-4; D is possibly TRBD1 (5 bases). Per the germline V gene, CDR1 is DFQATT and CDR2 is SNEGSKA (reference sequence). This CDR3 has 14 amino acids. Trimming left V 3 bases short and J 0 bases short, with 8 bases between.